The 4 T cell receptor beta chains given below trace back to one sample, sequenced in a study of cytomegalovirus exposure and HLA in healthy donors. In the PCR, 60 Vbeta and 13 Jbeta primers were used. Measured with immunoSEQ multiplex PCR; TCRdb has only the in-frame clones, and not every one. The profile shows approximately 150,000 clones, just under 80% of them singletons. The sample taken for sequencing was PBMCs. The receptors originated from a woman aged 50 to 60 in good health and CMV-seronegative.

The rearrangement links TRBV4-3 to TRBJ2-7; 7 bases agree with TRBD2. V shed 0 bases, J shed 0 bases, and the junction held 5 bases outside the gene matches. From germline, CDR1 is LGHNA and CDR2 YSLEER. The length of the CDR3 is 16 residues. Written as DNA, the CDR3 is TGCGCCAGCAGCCAAGATGGGGGGGGGTTCTCCTACGAGCAGTACTTC. This translates into CASSQDGGGFSYEQYF.

This clone was found a few times. The V gene is TRBV5-1, the J gene TRBJ1-2; unclear D gene. The V end lost 4 bases, the J end lost 4 bases, and 11 bases lay between the germline ends. The CDR3 sequence is 13 residues long. Germline V CDR1 and CDR2: SGHRS, YFSETQ. The CDR3 region is CASSSAPVYGYTF. DNA of the CDR3: TGCGCCAGCAGCAGCGCACCCGTCTATGGCTACACCTTC.

The chain combines TRBV18 with TRBJ2-1, with 7 bases fitting TRBD2. Germline-derived CDR1 and CDR2 are KGHSH and LQKENI. CDR3 length: 16 amino acids. The V gene end was trimmed by 6 bases and the J gene end by 5 bases; junction bases not matched to a gene: 13. CDR3 DNA sequence: TGTGCCAGCTCCCTCGCCCTCGGACTAGGGAACAATGAGCAGTTCTTC. This gives the protein CASSLALGLGNNEQFF.

This clone was counted once. The CDR3 loop is CASSYRTGVWDPFF. DNA of the CDR3: TGTGCCAGCAGCTACAGGACAGGGGTTTGGGATCCGTTCTTC. The V and J genes are TRBV5-8 and TRBJ2-1; 9 bases agree with TRBD1. CDR1 and CDR2 (germline): SGHTS, YDEGEE. After removal of 3 bases from V and 15 bases from J, the junction contained 13 bases not matched to a gene. CDR3 length: 14 amino acids.